Below are 4 T cell receptor beta chains sequenced from a single sample in a study of T cells in Graves' hyperthyroidism and ophthalmopathy. TCR beta CDR3 regions were amplified from RNA transcripts. The primer set for the first-round RT-PCR of the TCR CDR3 was HTBI. TCRdb independently ran MiXCR on the multiplex PCR reads; one entry per CDR3 protein. This table has more than 450,000 distinct CDR3 sequences, about 14% appearing once. Sequencing was carried out using blood. The receptors were sampled from a woman aged 40 to 49 with Graves' hyperthyroidism.

This clonotype was counted many times. V is TRBV28 and J is TRBJ2-7; 9 positions match TRBD1. CDR1 and CDR2 (germline): MDHEN, SYDVKM. CDR3 size: 14 residues. The ends lost 6 bases at V and 3 bases at J; junction bases unmatched: 6. The CDR3 sequence: CASSSPGQGYEQYF. For the CDR3, the DNA is TGTGCCAGCAGCTCACCGGGACAGGGCTACGAGCAGTACTTC.

This clonotype has at least ten counts. The gene calls are TRBV28 and TRBJ2-6, with 8 bases matching TRBD1. This CDR3 contains 17 residues. V dropped 4 bases and J dropped 0; count of bases not matched to a gene: 5. Germline V gene sequence: CDR1 MDHEN, CDR2 SYDVKM. The CDR3 region has the DNA TGTGCCAGCAGTTCTACCACAGGGGGCTCTGGGGCCAACGTCCTGACTTTC. Its protein product is CASSSTTGGSGANVLTF.

Ten or more counts support this clonotype. This chain connects TRBV30 to TRBJ2-2, with 11 bases matching TRBD2. This CDR3 comprises 15 residues. Trimming removed 2 bases from V and 5 bases from J; junction bases left unmatched: 4. Germline lookup yields CDR1 GTSNPN and CDR2 SVGIG (reference sequence). CDR3 nucleotides: TGTGCCTGGAGTTGGCTAGCGGGAGGAACCGGGGAGCTGTTTTTT. The encoded protein is CAWSWLAGGTGELFF.

This clonotype appeared many times. V usage is TRBV5-1 and J usage is TRBJ2-7, with 9 nucleotides matching TRBD2. Trimming removed 0 bases from V and 2 bases from J; junction bases left unmatched: 3. The CDR3 covers 15 residues. CDR1 is SGHRS, CDR2 YFSETQ, per germline. CDR3 DNA sequence: TGCGCCAGCAGCTTGGCTAGCGGGAAAGCCTACGAGCAGTACTTC. Its protein product is CASSLASGKAYEQYF.